This T cell receptor (beta chain) comes out of a study of blood T cell repertoires in COVID-19. The data were produced by immunoSEQ multiplex PCR, yet TCRdb's version contains in-frame clones alone and is incomplete. The sample has some 99,000 clones; approximately 87% are singletons. Unmatched junction bases numbered 9, after V lost 3 bases and J lost 7 bases. The germline V gene has CDR1 LGHNA and CDR2 YSLEER. The CDR3 extends over 15 amino acids. The specimen sequenced was peripheral blood. This TCR was sampled from a woman aged 55-69 years with acute or convalescent COVID-19. V and J are TRBV4-3 and TRBJ1-2; 9 bases agree with TRBD1. The CDR3, as DNA: TGCGCCAGCAGCCAGGCATATGGGACAGGGTTTGGCTACACCTTC. Its translation: CASSQAYGTGFGYTF.